The 8 T cell receptor beta chains below all came from one sample that was sequenced in a study of cytomegalovirus exposure and HLA in healthy donors. The PCR made use of 60 Vbeta and 13 Jbeta primers. Produced via immunoSEQ multiplex PCR; TCRdb's table is partial and in-frame only. The sample has 120,000 to 150,000 clones; more than 60% are singletons. Sequenced input: PBMCs. The receptors stem from a male donor in good health and CMV-seronegative.

This clone has a handful of counts. This chain connects TRBV5-1 to TRBJ2-1, with 10 bases aligning to TRBD1. V shed 3 bases and J 10 bases; nucleotides not matched to a gene: 16. Per germline, CDR1 SGHRS and CDR2 YFSETQ. CDR3 length: 17 amino acids. The CDR3 region has the DNA TGCGCCAGCAGCTGGGGACAGGGGCCGATTCTACATTTCGAGCAGTTCTTC. Translation: CASSWGQGPILHFEQFF.

The chain employs TRBV19 and TRBJ1-2; 7 nucleotides align to TRBD1. Trimming took 7 bases from V and 3 from J; bases not matched to a gene: 5. The CDR3 consists of 13 residues. Germline CDR1 reads LNHDA; CDR2 reads SQIVND (reference sequence). The CDR3 spells CASTLDRDYGYTF. CDR3 coding DNA: TGTGCCAGTACCCTAGACAGGGACTATGGCTACACCTTC.

This clone was detected only once. The rearrangement joins TRBV7-6 to TRBJ2-7; 7 positions agree with TRBD2. V lost 0 bases and J lost 5; bases outside the gene matches: 13. The CDR3 is made up of 17 amino acids. The germline CDR1 and CDR2 sequences are SGHVS and FNYEAQ. CDR3 sequence reads: CASSLAWASGIKHEQYF. The DNA for the CDR3 is TGTGCCAGCAGCTTAGCGTGGGCCAGCGGGATAAAACACGAGCAGTACTTC.

This chain connects TRBV19 to TRBJ2-5, with D unresolved. The CDR3 runs 12 residues. Germline CDR1 reads LNHDA; CDR2 reads SQIVND (reference sequence). V lost 3 bases and J lost 5, with 7 bases in between. CDR3 amino acids: CASSITGETQYF. Written as DNA, the CDR3 is TGTGCCAGTAGTATCACCGGGGAGACCCAGTACTTC. Full variable domain (rest looked up from reference TRBV19 and TRBJ2-5): DGGITQSPKYLFRKEGQNVTLSCEQNLNHDAMYWYRQDPGQGLRLIYYSQIVNDFQKGDIAEGYSVSREKKESFPLTVTSAQKNPTAFYLCASSITGETQYFGPGTRLLVL.

This chain links TRBV7-3 with TRBJ2-7; weak D call: TRBD2 (6 bases). Trimming pared 3 bases from V and 4 bases from J, leaving 19 bases between. This CDR3 has 16 residues. CDR1 and CDR2 from the germline V gene are SGHTA and FQGTGA. The CDR3 DNA reads TGTGCCAGCAGCTTGGCCCCCTCAAGTAGCGGTTACGAGCAGTACTTC. Translated, it gives CASSLAPSSSGYEQYF.

The chain employs TRBV4-3 and TRBJ2-2, with 12 bases that match TRBD2. The CDR3 contains 17 residues. Trimming removed 2 bases from V and 5 bases from J; junction bases left unmatched: 6. Germline CDR1 reads LGHNA; CDR2 reads YSLEER. CDR3 sequence reads: CASSQSRTSGVTGELFF. The CDR3, as DNA: TGCGCCAGCAGCCAATCTCGGACTAGCGGGGTTACCGGGGAGCTGTTTTTT.

The V gene is TRBV25-1, the J gene TRBJ2-7, with D tentatively TRBD1 (5 bases). CDR3 size: 15 residues. The germline V gene encodes CDR1 MGHDK and CDR2 SYGVNS. The V and J ends lost 3 bases and 2 bases respectively, with 14 bases between them. The CDR3 loop reads CASSDRGSFAYEQYF. The CDR3 DNA follows: TGTGCCAGCAGTGATAGGGGATCCTTCGCCTACGAGCAGTACTTC.

The chain joins TRBV27 to TRBJ2-5; tentative D call: TRBD1 (6 bases). Germline assignment: CDR1 MNHEY and CDR2 SMNVEV (reference sequence). CDR3 length: 13 residues. V was cut by 7 bases and J by 4 bases, with 13 bases left in between. Here the CDR3 DNA reads TGTGCCAGCAACAGGGTATCTGGAGAGACCCAGTACTTC. Translation: CASNRVSGETQYF.